This T cell receptor beta chain was identified during a study of CD4 T cells in relation to SARS-CoV-2 and coronaviruses. As regards this clone: Its antigen remains unknown.

Measured with immunoSEQ multiplex PCR; TCRdb has only the in-frame clones, and not every one. This sample carries about 36,000 clones, around 85% of them seen once, and the ten largest clones take 6.6%. V dropped 7 bases and J dropped 1 base, with 13 bases sitting between them. The V gene's germline CDR1 is MNHEY and CDR2 SMNVEV (reference sequence). The CDR3 has 14 amino acids. The chain employs TRBV27 and TRBJ2-5; D is uncertain. The sequencing sample was made of naive CD4+ T cells from PBMCs, cultured in vitro. The subset denotes: naive CD4+ T cells isolated by negative enrichment. The clonotype comes from an adult with COVID-19. In DNA, the CDR3 is TGTGCCAGCAAAATTAGTACAGCCCAAGAGACCCAGTACTTC. Translation: CASKISTAQETQYF.